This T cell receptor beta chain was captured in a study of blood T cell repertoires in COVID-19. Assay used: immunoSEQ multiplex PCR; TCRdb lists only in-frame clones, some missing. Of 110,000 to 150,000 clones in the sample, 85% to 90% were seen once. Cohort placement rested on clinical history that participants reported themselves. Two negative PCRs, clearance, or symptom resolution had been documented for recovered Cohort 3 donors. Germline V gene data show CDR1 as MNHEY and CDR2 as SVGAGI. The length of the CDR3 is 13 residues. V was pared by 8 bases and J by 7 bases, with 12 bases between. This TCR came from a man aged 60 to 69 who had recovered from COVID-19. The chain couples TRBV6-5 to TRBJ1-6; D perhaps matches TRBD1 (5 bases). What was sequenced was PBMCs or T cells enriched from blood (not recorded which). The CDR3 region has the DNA TGTGCCAGCGGGGCAGAAAAGAATTCACCCCTCCACTTT. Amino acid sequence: CASGAEKNSPLHF.